One and the same sample provided the 10 T cell receptor beta chains below, sequenced in a study of blood T cell repertoires in COVID-19. Produced via immunoSEQ multiplex PCR; TCRdb's table is partial and in-frame only. The top ten hold approximately 17% of the sample, which has tens of thousands of clones, around 84% seen once. Sequenced sample: peripheral blood. The receptors here all came from a woman aged 80 or older with acute or convalescent COVID-19.

The rearrangement joins TRBV29-1 to TRBJ1-1; D is undetermined. V gave up 7 bases and J gave up 3 bases, with 12 bases separating them. The CDR3 loop spans 12 amino acids. The germline CDR1 and CDR2 sequences are SQVTM and ANQGSEA. CDR3 amino acids: CSGLQVYTEAFF. The CDR3 coding sequence is TGCAGCGGGTTACAAGTATACACTGAAGCTTTCTTT.

The chain employs TRBV9 and TRBJ2-1; D may be TRBD2 (7 bases). V was shortened by 4 bases and J by 0 bases, with 14 bases between the two germline ends. CDR3 length equals 16 residues. The germline V gene encodes CDR1 SGDLS and CDR2 YYNGEE. The CDR3 here is CASSPRGGSSYNEQFF. CDR3 DNA sequence: TGTGCCAGCAGCCCGAGGGGGGGAAGCTCCTACAATGAGCAGTTCTTC.

This clone was found once. V usage is TRBV6-5 and J usage is TRBJ2-7, with D possibly TRBD2 on 7 matching bases. The V end was cut by 2 bases, the J end by 6 bases, with 20 bases between. This CDR3 is 16 amino acids long. CDR1 and CDR2 (germline): MNHEY, SVGAGI. The CDR3 protein is CASSYGGPRGTSEQYF. The DNA of the CDR3 is TGTGCCAGCAGTTACGGGGGCCCGCGGGGGACCTCCGAGCAGTACTTC.

The CDR3 DNA is TGTGCCAGTAGTCCTCAGGCAGGGGGCGGCCCCTATGGCTACACCTTC. Its translation is CASSPQAGGGPYGYTF. The chain is built from TRBV19 and TRBJ1-2, with 8 nucleotides matching TRBD1. The CDR3 consists of 16 residues. Germline V gene data show CDR1 as LNHDA and CDR2 as SQIVND (reference sequence). J was trimmed by 4 bases and V by 5 bases; bases with no gene match: 12. Variable domain in full (rest from reference TRBV19 and TRBJ1-2): DGGITQSPKYLFRKEGQNVTLSCEQNLNHDAMYWYRQDPGQGLRLIYYSQIVNDFQKGDIAEGYSVSREKKESFPLTVTSAQKNPTAFYLCASSPQAGGGPYGYTFGSGTRLTVV.

This chain joins TRBV6-2 or TRBV6-3 and TRBJ1-1; 8 nucleotides align to TRBD1. The CDR3 totals 14 residues. V dropped 5 bases and J dropped 6; count of bases not matched to a gene: 8. The germline gives CDR1 MNHEY, CDR2 SVGEGT. DNA for the CDR3: TGTGCCAGCAGTAACGGACAGGGTTGGGCTGAAGCTTTCTTT. Translation: CASSNGQGWAEAFF.

The chain is built from TRBV18 and TRBJ2-7; D perhaps matches TRBD1 (6 bases). The CDR3 spans 15 residues. The germline V and J ends were trimmed by 5 bases and 0 bases, with 14 bases remaining between them. Germline V gene lookup returns CDR1 KGHSH and CDR2 LQKENI. CDR3 loop: CASSAQGYSSYEQYF. CDR3 DNA sequence: TGTGCCAGCTCAGCCCAGGGGTATAGCTCCTACGAGCAGTACTTC.

The CDR3: CASSSPRGHTGNTIYF. DNA for the CDR3: TGTGCCAGCAGCTCCCCTAGGGGGCACACTGGAAACACCATATATTTT. V usage is TRBV7-2 and J usage is TRBJ1-3; TRBD1 aligns across 7 bases. The J segment lost 2 bases and the V segment lost 4 bases, leaving 8 bases of the junction unmatched. The CDR3 is made up of 16 amino acids. Per germline, CDR1 SGHTA and CDR2 FQGNSA. Based on the CDR3 plus reference TRBV7-2 and TRBJ1-3, the full variable domain is GAGVSQSPSNKVTEKGKDVELRCDPISGHTALYWYRQSLGQGLEFLIYFQGNSAPDKSGLPSDRFSAERTGGSVSTLTIQRTQQEDSAVYLCASSSPRGHTGNTIYFGEGSWLTVV.

This clone has only a few counts. The chain couples TRBV21-1 to TRBJ1-2; TRBD1 is the table's D call and was not checked against the DNA. TRBV21-1 is recorded as a pseudogene. CDR3 length: 18 residues. As DNA, the CDR3 is TGTGCCAGCGGGACCCCCCCACGCGACAGGCTTAAACACTATGGCTACACCTTC. It yields the protein CASGTPPRDRLKHYGYTF.

The rearrangement joins TRBV11-2 to TRBJ2-7, with 11 bases aligning to TRBD2. V gave up 6 bases and J gave up 3 bases; unmatched junction bases: 7. This CDR3 has 15 residues. From germline, CDR1 is SGHAT and CDR2 FQNNGV. The CDR3 loop is CASRVSGTSGYEQYF. The CDR3 DNA follows: TGTGCCAGCAGGGTCAGCGGGACTAGCGGCTACGAGCAGTACTTC.

A note on this clone: This clone may be a read error of a much larger clone one base away. The chain combines TRBV2 with TRBJ2-3, with 9 bases aligning to TRBD2. V shed 2 bases, J shed 0 bases, and the junction held 0 bases outside the gene matches. This CDR3 contains 15 residues. Germline lookup yields CDR1 SNHLY and CDR2 FYNNEI. CDR3 amino acids: CASSETSGSTDTQYF. The CDR3 region has the DNA TGTGCCAGCAGTGAAACTAGCGGGAGCACAGATACGCAGTATTTT.